The clone carrying this T cell receptor beta chain was detected a few times. Its specificity is not known. Trimming removed 2 bases at V and 3 bases at J, with 8 bases between. The CDR3 sequence is 14 residues long. The germline V gene encodes CDR1 MNHEY and CDR2 SMNVEV (reference sequence). Data came from immunoSEQ multiplex PCR; TCRdb stores just in-frame clones and leaves some out. The profile shows 120,000 to 150,000 clones, roughly 90% of them singletons. The data belong to a study of cytomegalovirus exposure and HLA in healthy donors. Study information: According to later analysis, the same platform produced the approximately 130 validation and under 750 first-cohort repertoires.

General study findings and limits: Subsequent analysis showed first-cohort TCR clusters tending to co-occur in approximately 120 validation repertoires. Overall, around 150 TCR beta chains were annotated as cytomegalovirus-associated.

Sequenced sample: PBMCs. The chain links TRBV27 to TRBJ1-5; D remains unclear. This receptor was obtained from a young man in good health and CMV-seropositive. The CDR3 bases are TGTGCCAGCAGTTTAGGTCAGTCCAATCAGCCCCAGCATTTT. It translates to CASSLGQSNQPQHF.